This passage covers 3 T cell receptor beta chains from one sample sequenced in a study of blood T cell repertoires in COVID-19. The assay was immunoSEQ multiplex PCR, and TCRdb's table has in-frame clones only and misses some. The sample contains about 300,000 clones, 70% to 90% of which appear only once. The sequenced sample consisted of PBMCs or T cells enriched from blood (not recorded which). All receptors come from a woman between 18 and 29 years old who had recovered from COVID-19.

The gene calls are TRBV30 and TRBJ1-6; TRBD1 is a possible D gene (6 bases). The CDR3 loop spans 14 amino acids. CDR1 and CDR2 (germline): GTSNPN, SVGIG (reference sequence). CDR3 sequence reads: CASEGTNINSPLHF. In nucleotides, the CDR3 is TGTGCTTCTGAAGGGACAAACATTAATTCACCCCTCCACTTT.

The table lists this clone with a count of one. This rearrangement joins TRBV30 to TRBJ1-4; D unresolved. The V end lost 1 base, the J end lost 4 bases, and 4 bases lay between the germline ends. The germline CDR1 and CDR2 sequences are GTSNPN and SVGIG (reference sequence). The CDR3 is made up of 12 amino acids. CDR3 DNA: TGTGCCTGGAGTGACAGTAATGAAAAACTGTTTTTT. Protein sequence: CAWSDSNEKLFF.

V usage is TRBV6-4 and J usage is TRBJ1-4; D is ambiguous. Germline V gives CDR1 MRHNA, CDR2 SNTAGT. Trimming removed 5 bases from V and 3 bases from J, with 10 bases in between. The CDR3 length is 14 residues. DNA of the CDR3: TGTGCCAGCAGTTCTCCCGGGGCTAATGAAAAACTGTTTTTT. Translation gives CASSSPGANEKLFF.